Each of the 28 T cell receptor beta chains below was sequenced from the same sample in a study of blood T cells in healthy people across ages. Using a J-beta primer mix together with a sample-barcoded 5' primer, a second PCR was run for roughly 6 to 11 cycles. MiXCR, applied by TCRdb to the 5' RACE reads, yields one record per CDR3 protein. The table lists about 1,500,000 distinct CDR3 sequences, 28% of them singletons, with about 8% in the top ten. The sample consisted of blood. These receptors all come from a woman in her 30s in good health.

To note about this clonotype: A much larger clone differs from this one at a single base, so this may be a read error. The rearrangement links TRBV29-1 to TRBJ2-1; the D call may be TRBD1 or TRBD2 (5 bases each). This CDR3 is 13 amino acids long. In germline, CDR1 is SQVTM, CDR2 ANQGSEA. The germline V and J ends were trimmed by 4 bases and 9 bases, with 16 bases remaining between them. The CDR3 nucleotides read TGCAGCGTTGGGTTTTCAGGGAGCGGTGAGCAGTTCTTC. As protein: CSVGFSGSGEQFF.

The V call is TRBV6-5, the J call TRBJ2-7, with D possibly called TRBD1 or TRBD2 (5 bases each). Germline V gives CDR1 MNHEY, CDR2 SVGAGI. V lost 5 bases to trimming and J lost 2 bases, with 16 bases between them. This CDR3 spans 15 amino acids. The DNA of the CDR3 is TGTGCCAGCAGTACTCGAGGTGAGGGGCCCTACGAGCAGTACTTC. Its protein product is CASSTRGEGPYEQYF.

Concerning this clonotype itself: At one boundary the junction diverges from the germline segment, which might be a read error. This sequence joins TRBV5-1 and TRBJ1-1; 9 bases are shared with TRBD1. Germline lookup yields CDR1 SGHRS and CDR2 YFSETQ. The CDR3 covers 15 residues. DNA for the CDR3: TGCACCAGCAGTACGACAGGGGGTCTAGGCACTGAAGCTTTCTTT. Amino acids: CTSSTTGGLGTEAFF.

This clonotype showed up just a few times. The chain employs TRBV15 and TRBJ2-7; D may be TRBD2 (6 bases). V was pared by 9 bases and J by 5 bases, with 17 bases between. The CDR3 has 13 residues. Germline loops: CDR1 LNHNV, CDR2 YYDKDF (reference sequence). The CDR3 protein is CATGYGGVDEQYF. Here the CDR3 DNA reads TGTGCCACAGGATACGGAGGGGTCGACGAGCAGTACTTC.

The chain has TRBV7-2 and TRBJ1-1; D is undetermined. Germline CDR1 is SGHTA and CDR2 is FQGNSA. The V end lost 1 base, the J end lost 1 base, and 10 bases lay between the germline ends. The CDR3 spans 15 residues. CDR3 region: CASSLVGWENTEAFF. The CDR3 DNA follows: TGTGCCAGCAGCTTAGTAGGTTGGGAGAACACTGAAGCTTTCTTT.

The rearrangement links TRBV15 to TRBJ2-7; D is possibly TRBD1 or TRBD2 (5 bases each). With 0 bases removed from V and 7 bases from J, the gap between germline ends came to 10 bases. This CDR3 region has 13 residues. Per the germline V gene, CDR1 is LNHNV and CDR2 is YYDKDF (reference sequence). CDR3 DNA sequence: TGTGCCACCAGCAGAGAGGGGGAGACAGAGCAGTACTTC. Protein sequence: CATSREGETEQYF.

The genes are TRBV7-9 and TRBJ2-6; weak D call: TRBD1 (6 bases). Germline CDR1 and CDR2: SEHNR and FQNEAQ (reference sequence). Trimming shortened V by 3 bases and J by 4 bases, and 10 bases separated the two germline ends. The CDR3 has 15 amino acids. The CDR3 DNA follows: TGTGCCAGCAGCTTTGGGGGCTTCGGGGCCAACGTCCTGACTTTC. This translates into CASSFGGFGANVLTF.

This clonotype was seen only a few times. The chain carries TRBV7-9 and TRBJ1-6; maybe TRBD1 (6 bases). Trimming removed 5 bases at V and 8 bases at J, with 10 bases between. The germline gives CDR1 SEHNR, CDR2 FQNEAQ (reference sequence). The CDR3 is 13 amino acids. The CDR3 sequence is CASSENRDSPLHF. CDR3 nucleotides: TGTGCCAGCAGCGAAAACAGGGATTCACCCCTCCACTTT.

The chain carries TRBV29-1 and TRBJ2-6; the D is unclear. Germline V lookup: CDR1 SQVTM, CDR2 ANQGSEA. Trimming left V 6 bases short and J 1 base short, with 16 bases between. The CDR3 has 16 amino acids. This CDR3 reads CSVRTRGSSGANVLTF. The DNA for the CDR3 is TGCAGCGTCCGGACGCGTGGGTCTTCTGGGGCCAACGTCCTGACTTTC. The variable domain in full, completed from reference TRBV29-1 and TRBJ2-6, reads SAVISQKPSRDICQRGTSLTIQCQVDSQVTMMFWYRQQPGQSLTLIATANQGSEATYESGFVIDKFPISRPNLTFSTLTVSNMSPEDSSIYLCSVRTRGSSGANVLTFGAGSRLTVL.

The rearrangement links TRBV6-2 or TRBV6-3 to TRBJ2-1, with D tentatively TRBD2 (6 bases). CDR1 MNHEY and CDR2 SVGEGT come from the germline V gene. There are 16 residues in the CDR3. Trimming removed 6 bases from V and 7 bases from J, with 22 bases in between. Written as DNA, the CDR3 is TGTGCCAGCAGACGTTTAGCGGAAGGGCCTGGGAATGAGCAGTTCTTC. Its protein product is CASRRLAEGPGNEQFF.

The J gene is TRBJ1-2, the V gene TRBV7-9, with D uncertain. From germline, CDR1 is SEHNR and CDR2 FQNEAQ (reference sequence). The length of the CDR3 is 13 residues. Trimming pared 0 bases from V and 3 bases from J, leaving 5 bases between. The DNA of the CDR3 is TGTGCCAGCAGCTTAGCGGACCACTATGGCTACACCTTC. Its translation is CASSLADHYGYTF.

This chain uses TRBV6-2 or TRBV6-3 with TRBJ2-7; 7 nucleotides line up with TRBD2. The CDR3 covers 16 residues. The germline gives CDR1 MNHEY, CDR2 SVGEGT. The V gene end was trimmed by 5 bases and the J gene end by 5 bases; junction bases not matched to a gene: 15. CDR3 DNA: TGTGCCAGCAGTGTCGGGCTGCGGGGGTCCATCAACGAGCAGTACTTC. Protein product: CASSVGLRGSINEQYF.

The V and J genes are TRBV7-2 and TRBJ2-5, with 12 bases aligning to TRBD2. Germline V gene sequence: CDR1 SGHTA, CDR2 FQGNSA. V shed 4 bases and J 5 bases; nucleotides not matched to a gene: 5. CDR3 length equals 15 residues. CDR3 amino acids: CASSSRLAGVETQYF. In DNA, the CDR3 is TGTGCCAGCAGCTCCCGACTAGCGGGGGTTGAGACCCAGTACTTC.

This clonotype showed up just a few times. The V call is TRBV5-1, the J call TRBJ1-1; no definite D call. V was pared by 0 bases and J by 12 bases, with 15 bases between. CDR3 length: 13 amino acids. Germline assignment: CDR1 SGHRS and CDR2 YFSETQ. CDR3 loop: CASSLDPTSSSFF. CDR3 sequence (DNA): TGCGCCAGCAGCTTGGATCCCACATCATCCTCTTTCTTT.

The chain recombines TRBV5-1 with TRBJ2-3, with TRBD1 identical over 7 bases. J lost 6 bases, V lost 0 bases, and 7 bases had no gene match. The CDR3 sequence is 15 residues long. The germline gives CDR1 SGHRS, CDR2 YFSETQ. The CDR3 DNA reads TGCGCCAGCAGCTTGGAGACAGGGTCGTACGATACGCAGTATTTT. Amino acid sequence: CASSLETGSYDTQYF.

The table lists this clonotype with many counts. The V call is TRBV20-1, the J call TRBJ1-2; D ambiguous. Trimming removed 6 bases at V and 7 bases at J, with 15 bases between. CDR3 length: 12 residues. CDR1 is DFQATT, CDR2 SNEGSKA, per germline (reference sequence). The chain's CDR3 is CSAGQRSSGYTF. The CDR3 DNA reads TGCAGTGCGGGCCAGAGGAGTTCTGGCTACACCTTC.

In the case of this clonotype: With a much larger clone just one base away, this may be a read error. The chain employs TRBV7-2 and TRBJ2-7; tentatively, D is TRBD2 (5 bases). Trimming removed 7 bases from V and 12 bases from J, with 16 bases in between. Germline-derived CDR1 and CDR2 are SGHTA and FQGNSA. The CDR3 has 11 amino acids. CDR3 protein: CASTSGNIRYF. The CDR3 coding sequence is TGTGCCAGCACCTCCGGGAACATTCGGTACTTC.

The V and J genes are TRBV12-3 or TRBV12-4 and TRBJ2-1, with D possibly TRBD1 on 6 matching bases. The CDR3 extends over 13 amino acids. V was trimmed by 7 bases and J by 15 bases, leaving 22 bases between them. CDR3 bases: TGTGCCAGCACATCATATACCTCAGGGGCTCGGTTCTTC. It codes for CASTSYTSGARFF.

With respect to this clonotype: An end of the junction differs from the germline gene, which may be a read error. The V call is TRBV3-1, the J call TRBJ1-1; D not certain. This CDR3 contains 15 residues. Germline lookup yields CDR1 LGHDT and CDR2 YNNKEL (reference sequence). CDR3 nucleotide sequence: TGTGCCGGCAGCCAAGACTGGGGAGCCAACACTGAAGCTTTCTTT. Translated: CAGSQDWGANTEAFF.

The sample holds a few counts of this clonotype. This rearrangement joins TRBV14 to TRBJ1-1; 7 bases match TRBD1. The germline CDR1 and CDR2 sequences are SGHDN and FVKESK. V shed 2 bases and J 4 bases; nucleotides not matched to a gene: 7. This CDR3 region has 15 residues. In nucleotides, the CDR3 is TGTGCCAGCAGCCAACTTGGAGGGGGCTTCACTGAAGCTTTCTTT. It yields the protein CASSQLGGGFTEAFF.

In its sample, this clonotype was seen many times. The rearrangement joins TRBV28 to TRBJ2-6; 8 bases map to TRBD1. Germline CDR1 is MDHEN and CDR2 is SYDVKM. This CDR3 is built from 14 residues. V trimming: 6 bases; J trimming: 2 bases; junction bases outside the gene matches: 0. The CDR3 loop is CASRGQAGANVLTF. CDR3 nucleotide sequence: TGTGCCAGCAGGGGACAGGCTGGGGCCAACGTCCTGACTTTC.

The chain carries TRBV20-1 and TRBJ2-1; 15 bases are shared with TRBD2. V lost 0 bases, J lost 10 bases, and 16 bases stayed unmatched. The CDR3 loop spans 19 amino acids. Germline V gene lookup returns CDR1 DFQATT and CDR2 SNEGSKA (reference sequence). This chain's CDR3 is CSARDRGTSGGLTWREQFF. The CDR3 bases are TGCAGTGCTAGAGATCGAGGGACTAGCGGGGGGCTAACGTGGCGGGAGCAGTTCTTC.

With regard to this clonotype: One end of the junction fails to match germline, which may point to a read error. This rearrangement joins TRBV3-1 to TRBJ1-6; no reliable D call. The CDR3 totals 12 residues. Germline values: CDR1 LGHDT, CDR2 YNNKEL (reference sequence). CDR3 bases: TGTGCCAGCAGCCAGTCGAATTCACCCCTCCGCTTT. It codes for CASSQSNSPLRF.

On this clonotype itself: A read error may explain this, as a much larger clone is one base away. This chain joins TRBV27 and TRBJ2-3; 11 bases fit TRBD2. The CDR3 length is 15 residues. Germline trimming cut 3 bases from V and 10 bases from J; bases unmatched to any gene: 9. Germline assignment: CDR1 MNHEY and CDR2 SMNVEV (reference sequence). The CDR3 sequence is CASSFSGGDEDAQYF. In nucleotides, the CDR3 is TGTGCCAGCAGTTTTAGCGGGGGGGACGAGGATGCGCAGTATTTT.

DNA for the CDR3: TGTGCCAGCAGCCCCCTATGGAGCACAGATACGCAGTATTTT. This translates into CASSPLWSTDTQYF. The V and J genes are TRBV3-1 and TRBJ2-3; D uncertain. Per germline, CDR1 LGHDT and CDR2 YNNKEL (reference sequence). This CDR3 has 14 amino acids. V lost 4 bases and J 0 bases, leaving 8 bases between the germline ends.

In the case of this clonotype: A junction end diverges from the germline sequence, so it may reflect a read error. In DNA, the CDR3 is TGTGCCAGCAACCAAGGAGGAGGAGGTCAGCCCCAGCATTTT. Translated, it gives CASNQGGGGQPQHF. The gene calls are TRBV3-1 and TRBJ1-5; D gene ambiguous. Germline values: CDR1 LGHDT, CDR2 YNNKEL (reference sequence). The CDR3 has 14 amino acids.

This clonotype was recorded at least ten times. V gene TRBV9 combines with J gene TRBJ2-1; 10 bases align to TRBD2. From germline, CDR1 is SGDLS and CDR2 YYNGEE. Trimming took 2 bases from V and 4 from J; bases not matched to a gene: 3. This CDR3 is 15 amino acids long. The CDR3 DNA sequence: TGTGCCAGCAGCGTCACTAGCGGGGCGTACAATGAGCAGTTCTTC. Residues: CASSVTSGAYNEQFF.

The rearrangement uses TRBV5-1 and TRBJ2-5, with 9 bases aligning to TRBD1. CDR3 length: 15 amino acids. Losses at the gene ends were 2 bases for V and 4 bases for J; bases not matched to a gene: 6. Germline CDR1 SGHRS, CDR2 YFSETQ. The CDR3 DNA reads as TGCGCCAGCAGCTTACAGGGGGCTCGGGGAGAGACCCAGTACTTC. This gives the protein CASSLQGARGETQYF.